The 21 T cell receptor beta chains below were found in one sample sequenced in a study of regulatory T cells in long-lasting Graves disease. As for time point: persistent/refractory GD, antithyroid drugs over 5 years with positive TRAb. The TCR library used RNA extracted from PBMCs. Libraries of TCR beta came from iRepertoire HTBI primers plus Arm-PCR of CDR3 regions. TCRdb itself ran the multiplex PCR reads through MiXCR, one entry per CDR3 protein. The data show 400,000 or so distinct CDR3 sequences, about a quarter seen once. The starting material was peripheral blood mononuclear cells (PBMCs), obtained when the disease was refractory, from a patient treated with antithyroid drugs. The receptors come from a female donor with Graves disease.

This clonotype was seen only a few times. The V and J genes are TRBV27 and TRBJ2-2; possibly TRBD1 for D (6 bases). Trimming took 3 bases from V and 2 from J, leaving 13 bases between them. The CDR3 runs to 16 residues. Germline V gene data show CDR1 as MNHEY and CDR2 as SMNVEV (reference sequence). The CDR3 region has the DNA TGTGCCAGCAGTTTGTCAGGGGTCCCCAACACCGGGGAGCTGTTTTTT. It encodes CASSLSGVPNTGELFF.

This clonotype was picked up many times. This rearrangement joins TRBV28 to TRBJ1-1; weak D call: TRBD1 (5 bases). This CDR3 region has 14 residues. Per the germline V gene, CDR1 is MDHEN and CDR2 is SYDVKM. The V and J ends lost 6 bases and 10 bases respectively, with 21 bases between them. CDR3 amino acids: CASSRQGTGEIAFF. CDR3 DNA: TGTGCCAGCAGCCGCCAAGGGACCGGTGAAATAGCTTTCTTT.

A few counts support this clonotype. The rearrangement joins TRBV29-1 to TRBJ2-7; 9 nucleotides line up with TRBD2. Germline loops: CDR1 SQVTM, CDR2 ANQGSEA. CDR3 length: 13 amino acids. Germline trimming cut 4 bases from V and 6 bases from J; bases unmatched to any gene: 7. The CDR3 DNA reads TGCAGCGTTGTACAGCGGGAGGCTAGCGAGCAGTACTTC. Translated, it gives CSVVQREASEQYF.

This clonotype was seen only a few times. The chain links TRBV2 to TRBJ2-7; D gene unclear. Between the trimmed V and J ends, which lost 5 bases and 5 bases, there was a span of 7 bases. The CDR3 contains 11 residues. Per the germline V gene, CDR1 is SNHLY and CDR2 is FYNNEI. In DNA, the CDR3 is TGTGCCAGCAGTTACACCCACGAGCAGTACTTC. This encodes CASSYTHEQYF. The complete variable domain, with remaining parts taken from reference TRBV2 and TRBJ2-7, reads EPEVTQTPSHQVTQMGQEVILRCVPISNHLYFYWYRQILGQKVEFLVSFYNNEISEKSEIFDDQFSVERPDGSNFTLKIRSTKLEDSAMYFCASSYTHEQYFGPGTRLTVT.

V and J are TRBV7-2 and TRBJ2-1, with no clear D. The CDR3 loop spans 15 amino acids. Trimming removed 1 base at V and 4 bases at J, with 11 bases between. CDR1 and CDR2 (germline): SGHTA, FQGNSA. CDR3 protein: CASSLEVQLYNEQFF. The CDR3 DNA reads TGTGCCAGCAGCTTAGAAGTCCAACTATACAATGAGCAGTTCTTC.

This clonotype was seen many times. The chain carries TRBV13 and TRBJ2-7; TRBD2 aligns across 13 bases. The germline CDR1 and CDR2 sequences are PRHDT and FYEKMQ (reference sequence). Trimming removed 8 bases from V and 7 bases from J; junction bases left unmatched: 11. The CDR3 contains 15 residues. CDR3 DNA sequence: TGTGCCAGCGCAAACCTCGGACTAGCGGGAGAGGAGCAGTACTTC. Translation gives CASANLGLAGEEQYF.

This clonotype was detected only a few times. J is TRBJ2-5 and V is TRBV6-2 or TRBV6-3; D unresolved. The CDR3 totals 18 residues. Deletions cut 2 bases from V and 2 bases from J, with 21 bases between. Germline V lookup: CDR1 MNHEY, CDR2 SVGEGT. The CDR3 DNA follows: TGTGCCAGCAGTTACCGTGGTACCCGCAAAAACTCACAAGAGACCCAGTACTTC. Translating it yields CASSYRGTRKNSQETQYF.

With respect to this clonotype: One end of the junction does not line up with germline, which may come from a read error. The chain combines TRBV20-1 with TRBJ1-5; possibly TRBD1 for D (5 bases). Per the germline V gene, CDR1 is DFQATT and CDR2 is SNEGSKA (reference sequence). The CDR3 is made up of 13 amino acids. The DNA of the CDR3 is TGCAATGCTAGGACAAAGAGCAATCAGCCCCAGCATTTT. This translates into CNARTKSNQPQHF.

In this sample, this clonotype turned up a few times. This chain connects TRBV15 to TRBJ2-7; no clear D gene. Germline V gene lookup returns CDR1 LNHNV and CDR2 YYDKDF (reference sequence). This CDR3 has 13 amino acids. Trimming shortened V by 2 bases and J by 3 bases, and 8 bases separated the two germline ends. The CDR3 DNA reads TGTGCCACCAGCAGAACCAGAGACTACGAGCAGTACTTC. Translating it yields CATSRTRDYEQYF.

The chain links TRBV6-2 or TRBV6-3 to TRBJ1-1, with 8 bases fitting TRBD1. The V and J ends lost 1 base and 1 base, in that order; junction bases with no gene match: 5. The CDR3 loop spans 16 amino acids. The germline V gene has CDR1 MNHEY and CDR2 SVGEGT. The CDR3 DNA sequence: TGTGCCAGCAGTTACTTAACCGGGACAGGGAACACTGAAGCTTTCTTT. Protein sequence: CASSYLTGTGNTEAFF.

This clonotype is a singleton in its sample. One base away lies a much larger clone, so this may be a sequencing read error. The chain carries TRBV28 and TRBJ1-1, with D perhaps matching TRBD1 (5 bases). The V end lost 6 bases, the J end lost 1 base, and 12 bases lay between the germline ends. The germline gives CDR1 MDHEN, CDR2 SYDVKM. This CDR3 has 14 amino acids. CDR3 amino acids: CASRGTGRNTEAFF. In nucleotides, the CDR3 is TGTGCCAGCAGGGGGACCGGGAGGAACACTGAAGCTTTCTTT.

This chain connects TRBV5-1 to TRBJ1-2; the match to TRBD1 covers 9 bases. CDR3 size: 16 residues. Germline V CDR1 and CDR2: SGHRS, YFSETQ. Germline trimming cut 4 bases from V and 6 bases from J; bases unmatched to any gene: 13. CDR3 sequence reads: CASSPASGQGIHGYTF. The CDR3 DNA is TGCGCCAGCAGCCCGGCGTCGGGACAGGGTATTCATGGCTACACCTTC.

The table lists this clonotype with many counts. The J gene is TRBJ2-6, the V gene TRBV28, with a tentative D call TRBD1 (6 bases). The CDR3 runs to 15 residues. The V gene lost 4 bases and the J gene lost 0 bases, with 7 bases spanning the gap. Germline values: CDR1 MDHEN, CDR2 SYDVKM. CDR3 sequence reads: CASSWTDSGANVLTF. The DNA for the CDR3 is TGTGCCAGCAGTTGGACAGACTCTGGGGCCAACGTCCTGACTTTC.

This clonotype came up once. A much larger clone lies a single base off, so this may be a read error. The rearrangement uses TRBV27 and TRBJ2-7, with 8 positions matching TRBD1. CDR1 MNHEY and CDR2 SMNVEV come from the germline V gene (reference sequence). J lost 4 bases, V lost 5 bases, and 10 bases had no gene match. CDR3 length: 15 amino acids. CDR3 amino acids: CASSPLRQGMYEQYF. CDR3 nucleotides: TGTGCCAGCAGTCCCCTCAGACAGGGGATGTACGAGCAGTACTTC.

The rearrangement links TRBV20-1 to TRBJ2-5; possibly TRBD1 for D (5 bases). Deletions cut 1 base from V and 3 bases from J, with 15 bases between. Germline V gene data show CDR1 as DFQATT and CDR2 as SNEGSKA (reference sequence). This CDR3 comprises 15 residues. CDR3 sequence reads: CSARGRAGKEETQYF. CDR3 coding DNA: TGCAGTGCTAGAGGACGGGCAGGGAAGGAAGAGACCCAGTACTTC.

The table lists this clonotype with many counts. This sequence joins TRBV28 and TRBJ2-5, with 10 bases aligning to TRBD1. Losses at the gene ends were 3 bases for V and 3 bases for J; bases not matched to a gene: 7. The CDR3 has 16 amino acids. Germline CDR1 and CDR2: MDHEN and SYDVKM. DNA of the CDR3: TGTGCCAGCAGTTTTAGGGGACAGGGGTATAAAGAGACCCAGTACTTC. Protein product: CASSFRGQGYKETQYF.

This chain links TRBV6-2 or TRBV6-3 with TRBJ2-5; D is unclear. Germline V gives CDR1 MNHEY, CDR2 SVGEGT. V was clipped by 4 bases and J by 5 bases, with 17 bases between them. The CDR3 covers 15 residues. CDR3 sequence: CASSSTLTSMETQYF. The CDR3 DNA reads TGTGCCAGCAGTTCCACCTTGACAAGCATGGAGACCCAGTACTTC.

The gene calls are TRBV6-1 and TRBJ2-2; the match to TRBD1 covers 8 bases. CDR3 size: 16 residues. The germline gives CDR1 MNHNS, CDR2 SASEGT. After removal of 6 bases from V and 1 base from J, the junction contained 7 bases not matched to a gene. DNA for the CDR3: TGTGCCAGCAGCTCCTGGACAGGGAGGAACACCGGGGAGCTGTTTTTT. It yields the protein CASSSWTGRNTGELFF.

In this sample, this clonotype turned up a few times. J is TRBJ1-1 and V is TRBV6-5; D perhaps matches TRBD1 (6 bases). Per the germline V gene, CDR1 is MNHEY and CDR2 is SVGAGI. Between the trimmed V and J ends, which lost 2 bases and 0 bases, there was a span of 16 bases. The CDR3 consists of 17 residues. The CDR3 region is CASSYGGADPLNTEAFF. The CDR3 bases are TGTGCCAGCAGTTACGGGGGGGCTGATCCCCTGAACACTGAAGCTTTCTTT.

The gene calls are TRBV20-1 and TRBJ1-1; TRBD1 aligns across 10 bases. CDR3 size: 14 residues. The germline V gene has CDR1 DFQATT and CDR2 SNEGSKA (reference sequence). The CDR3 nucleotides read TGCAGCGAAGACAGGGGGCGAATGAGGACTGAAGCTTTCTTT. It encodes CSEDRGRMRTEAFF.

This chain uses TRBV7-2 with TRBJ1-1; D gene ambiguous. This CDR3 has 11 residues. Deletions cut 0 bases from V and 11 bases from J, with 7 bases between. CDR1 SGHTA and CDR2 FQGNSA come from the germline V gene. CDR3 residues: CASSLAEEAFF. CDR3 bases: TGTGCCAGCAGCTTAGCGGAAGAGGCTTTCTTT.